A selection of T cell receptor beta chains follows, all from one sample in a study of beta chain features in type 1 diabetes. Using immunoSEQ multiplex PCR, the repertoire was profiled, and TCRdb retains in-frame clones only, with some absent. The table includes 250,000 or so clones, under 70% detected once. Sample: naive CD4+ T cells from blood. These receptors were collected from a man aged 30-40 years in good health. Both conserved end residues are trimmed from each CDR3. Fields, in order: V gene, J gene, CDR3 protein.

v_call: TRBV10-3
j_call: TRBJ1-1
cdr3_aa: AISGPAQNTEAF

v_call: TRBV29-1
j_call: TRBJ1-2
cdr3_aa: SVEDRGTGRNDGYT

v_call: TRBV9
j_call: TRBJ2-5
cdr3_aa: ASSVAASVQETQY

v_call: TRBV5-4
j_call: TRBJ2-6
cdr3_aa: ASMAGGPSGANVLT

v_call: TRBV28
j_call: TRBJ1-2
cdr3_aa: ASAPNRGEGGYT

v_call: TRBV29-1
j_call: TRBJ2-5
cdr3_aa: SVRLLQETQY

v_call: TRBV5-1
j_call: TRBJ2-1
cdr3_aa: ASSSTGNEQF

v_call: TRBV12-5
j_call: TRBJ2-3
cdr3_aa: ASGLTGAPDTQY

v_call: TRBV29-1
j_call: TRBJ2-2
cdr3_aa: SVELWTGELF

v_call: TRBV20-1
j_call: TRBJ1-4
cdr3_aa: SALTKEKLF

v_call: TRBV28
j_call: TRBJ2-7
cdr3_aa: ATRKFPGSSYEQY

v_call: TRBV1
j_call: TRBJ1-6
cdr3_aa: TSSQVGGVKNSPLH

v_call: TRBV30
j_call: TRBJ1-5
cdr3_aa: AWSPGHPSNQPQH

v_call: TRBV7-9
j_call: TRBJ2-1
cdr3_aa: ASSFHGWQPSSYNEQF

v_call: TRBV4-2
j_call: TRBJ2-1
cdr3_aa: ASSQDLGQGYNEQF

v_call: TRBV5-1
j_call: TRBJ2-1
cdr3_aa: ASSLVRHEQF

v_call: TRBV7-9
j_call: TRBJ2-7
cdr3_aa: ASSSGTGISYEQY

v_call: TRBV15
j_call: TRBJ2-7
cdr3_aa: ATSRESGVPYEQY

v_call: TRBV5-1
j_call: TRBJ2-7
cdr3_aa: ASSPDRAAYEQY

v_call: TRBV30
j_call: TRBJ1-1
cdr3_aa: AWSVTGADAAF

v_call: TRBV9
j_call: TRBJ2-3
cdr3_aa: ASSVAGDTQY

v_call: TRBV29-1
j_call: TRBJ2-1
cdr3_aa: SVRGRRSDEQF

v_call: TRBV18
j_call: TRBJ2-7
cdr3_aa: ASSLVGGIDEQY

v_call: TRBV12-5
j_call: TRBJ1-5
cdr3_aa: ASGLVPIEPQH

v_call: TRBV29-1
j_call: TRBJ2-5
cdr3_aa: SAGRTHTDLETQY

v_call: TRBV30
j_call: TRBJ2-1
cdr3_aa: AWSVYLAGPEQF

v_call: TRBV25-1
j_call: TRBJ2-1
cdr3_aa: ASSVPGQSSYNEQF

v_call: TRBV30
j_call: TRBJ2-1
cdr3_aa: AWSGTGTSGRKYEQF

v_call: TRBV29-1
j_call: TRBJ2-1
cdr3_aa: SYRTGGSYNEQF

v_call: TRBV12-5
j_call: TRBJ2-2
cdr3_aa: ASGSNTGELF

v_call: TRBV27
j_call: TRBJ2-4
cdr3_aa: ASSSTTSGSIQY

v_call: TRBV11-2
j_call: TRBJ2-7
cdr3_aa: ASSPGRSSYEQY

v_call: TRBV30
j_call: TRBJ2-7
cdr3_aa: AWSEGVFPHEQY

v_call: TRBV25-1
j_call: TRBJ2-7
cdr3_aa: ASRDRGLSEQY

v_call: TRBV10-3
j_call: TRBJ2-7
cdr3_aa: AISESLAGAGEQY

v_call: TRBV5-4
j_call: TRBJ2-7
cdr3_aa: ASSLVSGSRGYEQY

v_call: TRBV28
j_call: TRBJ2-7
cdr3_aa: ASRGDVTYEQY

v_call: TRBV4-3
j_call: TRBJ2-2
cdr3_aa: ASSLQDGYAGELF

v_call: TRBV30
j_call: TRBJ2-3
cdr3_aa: AWSKDTDTQY

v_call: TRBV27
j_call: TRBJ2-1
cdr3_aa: ASIGLRGHNEQF

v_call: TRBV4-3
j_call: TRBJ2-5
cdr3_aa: ASSQVRGLAGTGQETQY

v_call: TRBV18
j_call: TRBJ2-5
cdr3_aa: ASSPLLDRGKETQY

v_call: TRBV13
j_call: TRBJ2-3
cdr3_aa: ASSIRGQGADTQY

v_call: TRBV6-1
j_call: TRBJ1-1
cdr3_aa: ASSPFIGEEAF

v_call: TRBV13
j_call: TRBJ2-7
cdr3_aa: ASTSGQAPGEEQY

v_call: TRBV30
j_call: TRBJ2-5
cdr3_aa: AWSGPGRETQY